A selection of T cell receptor beta chains follows, all from one sample in a study of memory CD8 T cells in hepatitis C reinfection. TCRdb's table, derived via immunoSEQ multiplex PCR, lists solely in-frame clones and lacks some. The table includes thousands of clones, 75% to 90% detected once. The sample was naive CD8+ T cells sorted from blood. The receptors derive from a man in his fifties with hepatitis C virus infection. The CDR3 runs from the conserved cysteine through the conserved F or W. The order of the fields is V gene, D gene, clone size, J gene, CDR3 DNA, CDR3 protein. The D gene is left open where the match is weak. The size field is filled for only some rows; it gives once, few, many or a size class.

v_gene: TRBV5-1; d_gene: .; abundance: once; j_gene: TRBJ1-3; CDR3nt: TGCGCCAGCAGCTTGGACAGACCAAACACCATATATTTT; CDR3aa: CASSLDRPNTIYF
v_gene: TRBV28; d_gene: .; abundance: .; j_gene: TRBJ2-7; CDR3nt: TGTGCCAGCAGTTACGGACAGCTATACGAGCAGTACTTC; CDR3aa: CASSYGQLYEQYF
v_gene: TRBV10-1; d_gene: TRBD2; abundance: .; j_gene: TRBJ2-1; CDR3nt: TGCGCCAGCAGTGACAAGCGGGAAGGCAATGAGCAGTTCTTC; CDR3aa: CASSDKREGNEQFF
v_gene: TRBV4-2; d_gene: .; abundance: .; j_gene: TRBJ1-6; CDR3nt: TGTGCCAGCAGCCAAGATGTTTTCGGGGGGAATTCACCCCTCCACTTT; CDR3aa: CASSQDVFGGNSPLHF
v_gene: TRBV6-1; d_gene: .; abundance: .; j_gene: TRBJ2-2; CDR3nt: TGTGCCAGCAGCCCCGGGTTAGACACCGGGGAGCTGTTTTTT; CDR3aa: CASSPGLDTGELFF
v_gene: TRBV10-3; d_gene: .; abundance: .; j_gene: TRBJ2-1; CDR3nt: TGTGCCATCAGTGAGTCCCCCGCAGACTACCACGACAATGAGCAGTTCTTC; CDR3aa: CAISESPADYHDNEQFF
v_gene: TRBV18; d_gene: TRBD1; abundance: .; j_gene: TRBJ2-7; CDR3nt: TGTGCCAGCTCACCGAGCGGGACAGGGGGCAACGAGCAGTACTTC; CDR3aa: CASSPSGTGGNEQYF
v_gene: TRBV7-8; d_gene: .; abundance: .; j_gene: TRBJ2-7; CDR3nt: TGTGCCACCACCCCGGGTGAGCAGTACTTC; CDR3aa: CATTPGEQYF
v_gene: TRBV27; d_gene: TRBD1; abundance: .; j_gene: TRBJ1-1; CDR3nt: TGTGCCAGCAGTTTATCGCCAGGGGGCACTGAAGCTTTCTTT; CDR3aa: CASSLSPGGTEAFF
v_gene: TRBV4-1; d_gene: .; abundance: once; j_gene: TRBJ2-3; CDR3nt: TGCGCCAGCAGCCAAGATCCTCCGGGGGTCGGCACAGATACGCAGTATTTT; CDR3aa: CASSQDPPGVGTDTQYF
v_gene: TRBV19; d_gene: TRBD1; abundance: .; j_gene: TRBJ2-1; CDR3nt: TGTGCCAGTAGTATAGTTTCCGAGACAGGGTACAATGAGCAGTTCTTC; CDR3aa: CASSIVSETGYNEQFF
v_gene: TRBV18; d_gene: TRBD1; abundance: once; j_gene: TRBJ1-3; CDR3nt: TGTGCCAGCTCACCGGGACAGGGGTTCAACACCATATATTTT; CDR3aa: CASSPGQGFNTIYF
v_gene: TRBV9; d_gene: TRBD1; abundance: .; j_gene: TRBJ2-7; CDR3nt: TGTGCCAGCAGCGAGACAGGGGAGTCCTACGAGCAGTACTTC; CDR3aa: CASSETGESYEQYF
v_gene: TRBV5-4; d_gene: .; abundance: .; j_gene: TRBJ1-5; CDR3nt: TGTGCCAGCAGCTTTAAAAGCAGCAATCAGCCCCAGCATTTT; CDR3aa: CASSFKSSNQPQHF
v_gene: TRBV7-3; d_gene: TRBD2; abundance: .; j_gene: TRBJ2-3; CDR3nt: TGTGCCAGCAGCACCATAGCGGGTAGTTTGACAGATACGCAGTATTTT; CDR3aa: CASSTIAGSLTDTQYF
v_gene: TRBV9; d_gene: TRBD2; abundance: .; j_gene: TRBJ2-3; CDR3nt: TGTGCCAGCAGCGTAGACCCTACTACGAGAGCGGGAGCTCTCCCAGATACGCAGTATTTT; CDR3aa: CASSVDPTTRAGALPDTQYF
v_gene: TRBV28; d_gene: .; abundance: once; j_gene: TRBJ1-2; CDR3nt: TGTGCCAGCAGTTTGGGGGGGTCGTACTATGGCTACACCTTC; CDR3aa: CASSLGGSYYGYTF
v_gene: TRBV9; d_gene: TRBD2; abundance: .; j_gene: TRBJ2-5; CDR3nt: TGTGCCAGCAGCGCGGCGGGAGAGGAGACCCAGTACTTC; CDR3aa: CASSAAGEETQYF
v_gene: TRBV2; d_gene: TRBD1; abundance: .; j_gene: TRBJ2-3; CDR3nt: TGTGCCAGCAGTGAACTCGATCCGGGACAGCGGACAGATACGCAGTATTTT; CDR3aa: CASSELDPGQRTDTQYF
v_gene: TRBV30; d_gene: TRBD2; abundance: .; j_gene: TRBJ2-1; CDR3nt: TGTGCCTGGGGGACTAGCCGTGAGCAGTTCTTC; CDR3aa: CAWGTSREQFF
v_gene: TRBV5-4; d_gene: .; abundance: .; j_gene: TRBJ2-1; CDR3nt: TGTGCCAGCAGCTTGGTTGCGGGTCACGTCAATGAGCAGTTCTTC; CDR3aa: CASSLVAGHVNEQFF
v_gene: TRBV25-1; d_gene: TRBD1; abundance: few; j_gene: TRBJ1-4; CDR3nt: TGTGCCAGCAGTGATCCAGGGGGTAGAGATGAAAAACTGTTTTTT; CDR3aa: CASSDPGGRDEKLFF
v_gene: TRBV11-2; d_gene: .; abundance: .; j_gene: TRBJ2-5; CDR3nt: TGTGCCAGCAGCTTGAGGGTGAGAGTACACCAAGAGACCCAGTACTTC; CDR3aa: CASSLRVRVHQETQYF
v_gene: TRBV19; d_gene: .; abundance: .; j_gene: TRBJ1-3; CDR3nt: TGTGCCAGTAGTACCCCGGACAGTTTCTCTGGAAACACCATATATTTT; CDR3aa: CASSTPDSFSGNTIYF
v_gene: TRBV9; d_gene: TRBD1; abundance: .; j_gene: TRBJ1-1; CDR3nt: TGTGCCAGCAGCGCGAACGGACAGGGTATCACTGAAGCTTTCTTT; CDR3aa: CASSANGQGITEAFF
v_gene: TRBV4-3; d_gene: .; abundance: .; j_gene: TRBJ1-1; CDR3nt: TGCGCCAGCAGCCAAGTAGGGGAAACTGAAGCTTTCTTT; CDR3aa: CASSQVGETEAFF
v_gene: TRBV19; d_gene: .; abundance: .; j_gene: TRBJ2-1; CDR3nt: TGTGCCAGTAGTATATTAGGGGAATCGACCAATGAGCAGTTCTTC; CDR3aa: CASSILGESTNEQFF
v_gene: TRBV5-6; d_gene: TRBD2; abundance: .; j_gene: TRBJ2-1; CDR3nt: TGTGCCAGCAGCCTACTAGCGCCTGCCTTTTACAATGAGCAGTTCTTC; CDR3aa: CASSLLAPAFYNEQFF
v_gene: TRBV15; d_gene: TRBD1; abundance: .; j_gene: TRBJ1-3; CDR3nt: TGTGCCACCAGCAGAGGAACAGGGGCATCGTCGGGAAACACCATATATTTT; CDR3aa: CATSRGTGASSGNTIYF
v_gene: TRBV7-6; d_gene: .; abundance: .; j_gene: TRBJ2-5; CDR3nt: TGTGCCAGCAGCCCCGAGGGAGCGACCCAGTACTTC; CDR3aa: CASSPEGATQYF
v_gene: TRBV28; d_gene: TRBD1; abundance: once; j_gene: TRBJ2-7; CDR3nt: TGTGCCAGCAGTTTATCCCCAGGGGGCGGCGAGCAGTACTTC; CDR3aa: CASSLSPGGGEQYF
v_gene: TRBV19; d_gene: .; abundance: .; j_gene: TRBJ2-3; CDR3nt: TGTGCCAGTAGTCCACTAGCCGTCAGCACAGATACGCAGTATTTT; CDR3aa: CASSPLAVSTDTQYF
v_gene: TRBV7-9; d_gene: .; abundance: .; j_gene: TRBJ2-7; CDR3nt: TGTGCCAGCAGCTTAGGCGTCGCCTACGAGCAGTACTTC; CDR3aa: CASSLGVAYEQYF
v_gene: TRBV7-2; d_gene: TRBD2; abundance: .; j_gene: TRBJ2-3; CDR3nt: TGTGCCAGCAGCTTAATAGCGGGAGGCTACGATACGCAGTATTTT; CDR3aa: CASSLIAGGYDTQYF
v_gene: TRBV7-9; d_gene: .; abundance: .; j_gene: TRBJ2-7; CDR3nt: TGTGCCAGCAGCATAACGACAGCAGGCGAGCAGTACTTC; CDR3aa: CASSITTAGEQYF
v_gene: TRBV5-5; d_gene: TRBD1; abundance: .; j_gene: TRBJ2-7; CDR3nt: TGTGCCAGCAGCTTACCGGGACAGCACTACGAGCAGTACTTC; CDR3aa: CASSLPGQHYEQYF
v_gene: TRBV6-5; d_gene: .; abundance: once; j_gene: TRBJ2-5; CDR3nt: TGTGCCAGCAGTTACTCCCAGACAGCACAGGAGACCCAGTACTTC; CDR3aa: CASSYSQTAQETQYF
v_gene: TRBV6-1; d_gene: .; abundance: .; j_gene: TRBJ1-5; CDR3nt: TGTGCCAGCAGTGAATTTGGGGGGAATCAGCCCCAGCATTTT; CDR3aa: CASSEFGGNQPQHF
v_gene: TRBV7-8; d_gene: .; abundance: .; j_gene: TRBJ1-6; CDR3nt: TGTGCCAGCAGGGCTCGGGGGACGGGCGCGTCCTATAATTCACCCCTCCACTTT; CDR3aa: CASRARGTGASYNSPLHF
v_gene: TRBV25-1; d_gene: .; abundance: .; j_gene: TRBJ2-3; CDR3nt: TGTGCCAGCAGTGACCCGCAGACTAGCACAGATACGCAGTATTTT; CDR3aa: CASSDPQTSTDTQYF
v_gene: TRBV9; d_gene: TRBD1; abundance: .; j_gene: TRBJ2-2; CDR3nt: TGTGCCAGCAGCTCACCAAGACAGGGGGGCAACACCGGGGAGCTGTTTTTT; CDR3aa: CASSSPRQGGNTGELFF
v_gene: TRBV7-9; d_gene: TRBD1; abundance: .; j_gene: TRBJ2-5; CDR3nt: TGTGCCAGCAGCCGGGACAGCTTCCAAGAGACCCAGTACTTC; CDR3aa: CASSRDSFQETQYF
v_gene: TRBV28; d_gene: .; abundance: .; j_gene: TRBJ1-2; CDR3nt: TGTGCCAGCAGTTTGACAGTCAGTTCCTATGGCTACACCTTC; CDR3aa: CASSLTVSSYGYTF
v_gene: TRBV5-1; d_gene: .; abundance: .; j_gene: TRBJ1-2; CDR3nt: TGCGCCAGCAGCTTGGATGACAGCTATGGCTACACCTTC; CDR3aa: CASSLDDSYGYTF
v_gene: TRBV9; d_gene: TRBD1; abundance: .; j_gene: TRBJ2-7; CDR3nt: TGTGCCAGCAGCGGGGACAGGGGTTCCGGCGAGCAGTACTTC; CDR3aa: CASSGDRGSGEQYF